This entry lists 25 T cell receptor beta chains sequenced from one sample in a study of OX40 agonist ivuxolimab in advanced cancers. TCRdb keeps only in-frame clones here, not all; method: immunoSEQ multiplex PCR. The top ten hold roughly 3.9% of the sample, which has around 40,000 clones, about 90% seen once. The source was CD4+ or CD8+ T cells sorted from blood, collected in a trial of the OX40 agonist ivuxolimab. Receptor source: an adult with an advanced solid tumor such as melanoma, head and neck, liver or kidney cancer.

The chain joins TRBV12-5 to TRBJ2-1; D is uncertain. This CDR3 region has 18 residues. V lost 0 bases and J 0 bases, leaving 15 bases between the germline ends. In germline, CDR1 is LGHNT, CDR2 FRNRAP. The CDR3 region is CASGLVGRGAHSYNEQFF. Here the CDR3 DNA reads TGTGCTAGTGGTTTGGTAGGGCGCGGTGCCCACTCCTACAATGAGCAGTTCTTC.

This chain joins TRBV28 and TRBJ2-1; D may match TRBD1 or TRBD2 (5 bases each). The germline V gene encodes CDR1 MDHEN and CDR2 SYDVKM. Trimming stripped 5 bases from V and 0 bases from J, with 11 bases between. The CDR3 loop spans 15 amino acids. CDR3 DNA: TGTGCCAGCAGTACCGGGACCCTCTCCTACAATGAGCAGTTCTTC. This gives the protein CASSTGTLSYNEQFF.

V is TRBV5-4 and J is TRBJ2-7; D remains unclear. In germline, CDR1 is SGHNT, CDR2 YYREEE (reference sequence). The CDR3 consists of 15 residues. V shed 2 bases and J shed 6 bases, with 18 bases lying between them. The CDR3 DNA reads as TGTGCCAGCAGCTTCAGAGACTCTTTAGTAGTCGAGCAGTACTTC. It codes for CASSFRDSLVVEQYF.

The rearrangement uses TRBV4-2 and TRBJ2-3; 10 bases agree with TRBD1. This CDR3 has 15 amino acids. Germline CDR1 is LGHNA and CDR2 is YNFKEQ. V was clipped by 4 bases and J by 3 bases; unmatched bases: 4. The CDR3 coding sequence is TGTGCCAGCAGCCCGGGACAGGGGTATACAGATACGCAGTATTTT. Residues: CASSPGQGYTDTQYF.

By sample fraction, this clone is medium-sized. The V gene is TRBV6-6, the J gene TRBJ1-2; D is ambiguous. The V end lost 8 bases, the J end lost 0 bases, and 16 bases lay between the germline ends. The germline V gene encodes CDR1 MNHNY and CDR2 SVGAGI (reference sequence). The CDR3 spans 15 residues. The CDR3 nucleotides are TGTGCCAGCTCTTCATACGAGCCAGCTAACTATGGCTACACCTTC. As protein: CASSSYEPANYGYTF.

The V and J genes are TRBV29-1 and TRBJ2-3; 10 bases are a match to TRBD1. The CDR3 is made up of 14 amino acids. From germline, CDR1 is SQVTM and CDR2 ANQGSEA. With V trimmed by 4 bases and J by 3 bases, 4 bases remained unmatched. The CDR3 sequence: CSVARTGGTDTQYF. CDR3 nucleotides: TGCAGCGTTGCGAGGACAGGGGGAACAGATACGCAGTATTTT.

The chain combines TRBV13 with TRBJ2-3, with D perhaps matching TRBD1 (6 bases). CDR3 length: 14 residues. Germline values: CDR1 PRHDT, CDR2 FYEKMQ (reference sequence). V was cut by 5 bases and J by 6 bases, with 15 bases left in between. CDR3 DNA sequence: TGTGCCAGCAGCCCGCGGACAGTGCTGGATACGCAGTATTTT. Residues: CASSPRTVLDTQYF.

This clone was observed once. The chain has TRBV28 and TRBJ1-6; 7 nucleotides match TRBD1. With 0 bases clipped from V and 7 bases from J, the junction kept 9 bases outside the gene matches. Looked up from germline, CDR1 is MDHEN and CDR2 is SYDVKM. The CDR3 is 17 residues long. The CDR3: CASSLWEGQPQNSPLHF. In nucleotides, the CDR3 is TGTGCCAGCAGTTTATGGGAGGGACAGCCACAAAATTCACCCCTCCACTTT.

The chain carries TRBV19 and TRBJ2-5; no reliable D call. Trimming shortened V by 7 bases and J by 2 bases, and 14 bases separated the two germline ends. Germline CDR1 and CDR2: LNHDA and SQIVND (reference sequence). The CDR3 covers 14 residues. This CDR3 reads CASNRRDRQETQYF. CDR3 nucleotide sequence: TGTGCCAGTAACCGCCGCGATAGACAAGAGACCCAGTACTTC.

This chain links TRBV18 with TRBJ1-2; unclear D gene. The V end was cut by 1 base, the J end by 8 bases, with 11 bases between. The germline V gene encodes CDR1 KGHSH and CDR2 LQKENI. This CDR3 comprises 13 residues. CDR3 residues: CASSPQAAGGYTF. CDR3 in DNA: TGTGCCAGCTCACCACAGGCGGCCGGGGGCTACACCTTC.

This chain connects TRBV6-6 to TRBJ2-2, with 7 bases matching TRBD1. V gave up 11 bases and J gave up 3 bases; unmatched junction bases: 12. Per germline, CDR1 MNHNY and CDR2 SVGAGI (reference sequence). The CDR3 runs to 15 residues. The CDR3 DNA is TGTGCCGGACGAAAAAGACAGGGATACACCGGGGAGCTGTTTTTT. This codes for CAGRKRQGYTGELFF.

The chain is built from TRBV18 and TRBJ2-5, with unresolved D. V shed 5 bases and J shed 3 bases, with 16 bases lying between them. The CDR3 runs 15 residues. Germline assignment: CDR1 KGHSH and CDR2 LQKENI. The CDR3 DNA reads as TGTGCCAGCTCATCGGTGGATCCCATCAAAGAGACCCAGTACTTC. Its translation: CASSSVDPIKETQYF.

The rearrangement uses TRBV6-1 and TRBJ2-5, with 7 bases lining up with TRBD2. Germline CDR1 and CDR2: MNHNS and SASEGT. V was clipped by 4 bases and J by 3 bases; unmatched bases: 2. The CDR3 is 13 amino acids. The CDR3 nucleotides read TGTGCCAGCAGTGCTGGGGGGGAAGAGACCCAGTACTTC. Residues: CASSAGGEETQYF.

The J gene is TRBJ2-1, the V gene TRBV7-8, with D hard to call. Deletions cut 2 bases from V and 4 bases from J, with 6 bases between. Per germline, CDR1 SGHVS and CDR2 FQNEAQ. CDR3 length equals 13 residues. The DNA for the CDR3 is TGTGCCAGCAGCTTACTCGCATACAATGAGCAGTTCTTC. It yields the protein CASSLLAYNEQFF.

This clone was seen just once. J is TRBJ1-6 and V is TRBV27, with 10 bases lining up with TRBD1. V shed 7 bases, J shed 7 bases, and the junction held 10 bases outside the gene matches. Germline CDR1 and CDR2: MNHEY and SMNVEV (reference sequence). This CDR3 spans 16 amino acids. This chain's CDR3 is CASKSDRGPGNSPLHF. In DNA, the CDR3 is TGTGCCAGCAAATCCGACAGGGGGCCGGGCAATTCACCCCTCCACTTT.

The rearrangement uses TRBV29-1 and TRBJ2-7; the match to TRBD1 covers 7 bases. This CDR3 comprises 15 residues. Losses at the gene ends were 0 bases for V and 9 bases for J; bases not matched to a gene: 14. Germline CDR1 SQVTM, CDR2 ANQGSEA. The CDR3 coding sequence is TGCAGCGTTGAAGAGGCAGGACAGGTTGGGGCTGTGCAGTACTTC. Its translation: CSVEEAGQVGAVQYF.

This clone was found a few times. The chain is built from TRBV11-1 and TRBJ2-7; TRBD1 agrees at 9 bases. This CDR3 is built from 17 residues. Per germline, CDR1 SGHAT and CDR2 FQDESV (reference sequence). V trimming: 1 base; J trimming: 1 base; junction bases outside the gene matches: 8. This CDR3 reads CASSLEIQGAGSYEQYF. The CDR3 DNA reads TGTGCCAGCAGCTTAGAGATACAGGGGGCCGGGTCCTACGAGCAGTACTTC.

This clone came up once. This chain joins TRBV7-8 and TRBJ1-1; no firm D call. Germline lookup yields CDR1 SGHVS and CDR2 FQNEAQ. V was cut by 8 bases and J by 0 bases, with 10 bases left in between. The CDR3 runs 13 residues. The DNA for the CDR3 is TGTGCCAGCTTTGCGATAATGAACACTGAAGCTTTCTTT. Its translation: CASFAIMNTEAFF.

This chain links TRBV18 with TRBJ2-7; possibly TRBD2 for D (5 bases). The V end was cut by 0 bases, the J end by 5 bases, with 11 bases between. The CDR3 is made up of 14 amino acids. Looked up from germline, CDR1 is KGHSH and CDR2 is LQKENI. CDR3 DNA sequence: TGTGCCAGCTCACCACCGTCACTCGGGGACGAGCAGTACTTC. Residues: CASSPPSLGDEQYF.

V gene TRBV11-1 combines with J gene TRBJ2-1, with 13 nucleotides matching TRBD2. V was pared by 1 base and J by 8 bases, with 2 bases of the junction left unmatched. The CDR3 loop spans 15 amino acids. Germline V gives CDR1 SGHAT, CDR2 FQDESV (reference sequence). In DNA form, the CDR3 reads TGTGCCAGCAGCTTAGGGACTAGCGGGAGTTATGAGCAGTTCTTC. It codes for CASSLGTSGSYEQFF.

CDR3 sequence: CASSYSEGAYNEQFF. The CDR3 DNA follows: TGTGCCAGCAGTTACTCGGAGGGGGCCTACAATGAGCAGTTCTTC. The V call is TRBV6-5, the J call TRBJ2-1, with D perhaps being TRBD1 or TRBD2 (6 bases each). The germline V gene has CDR1 MNHEY and CDR2 SVGAGI. Trimming removed 0 bases at V and 2 bases at J, with 8 bases between. The CDR3 is 15 amino acids.

The V call is TRBV5-1, the J call TRBJ2-1; 9 nucleotides line up with TRBD2. V gave up 7 bases and J gave up 6 bases; unmatched junction bases: 11. The CDR3 totals 15 residues. Germline CDR1 reads SGHRS; CDR2 reads YFSETQ. The CDR3 region has the DNA TGCGCCAGCGCCCGAGAGGGCGGGGGGGGCAATGAGCAGTTCTTC. It encodes CASAREGGGGNEQFF.

The chain combines TRBV6-1 with TRBJ1-2; TRBD1 might be the D (6 bases). Germline CDR1 and CDR2: MNHNS and SASEGT. V was cut by 5 bases and J by 4 bases, with 11 bases left in between. This CDR3 contains 13 residues. CDR3 sequence: CASSPQGGYGYTF. For the CDR3, the DNA is TGTGCCAGCAGTCCACAGGGAGGCTATGGCTACACCTTC.

The CDR3, as DNA: TGTGCCAGCAGCGAGGCGGGGAGGAACACTGAAGCTTTCTTT. Translating it yields CASSEAGRNTEAFF. This chain joins TRBV6-6 and TRBJ1-1, with D uncertain. CDR1 and CDR2 from the germline V gene are MNHNY and SVGAGI (reference sequence). V gave up 6 bases and J gave up 1 base, with 12 bases separating them. This CDR3 contains 14 residues.

The V and J genes are TRBV19 and TRBJ1-2, with D unresolved. This CDR3 is built from 16 residues. Trimming stripped 6 bases from V and 0 bases from J, with 17 bases between. The germline gives CDR1 LNHDA, CDR2 SQIVND (reference sequence). The chain's CDR3 is CASSAAEKQTNYGYTF. The CDR3 DNA reads TGTGCCAGTAGCGCTGCGGAGAAGCAGACTAACTATGGCTACACCTTC.